The clone carrying this TCR beta chain appeared a single time. The germline CDR1 and CDR2 sequences are LNHDA and SQIVND (reference sequence). The CDR3 is made up of 15 amino acids. V lost 0 bases to trimming and J lost 4 bases, with 7 bases between them. The data belong to a study of blood T cell repertoires in COVID-19. Study at large: Acute and convalescent COVID-19 samples came from the United States, Italy and Spain.

Authors' analysis steps: Amplified reference gene primers provided the basis for estimating nucleated cell counts. Produced via immunoSEQ multiplex PCR; TCRdb's table is partial and in-frame only. The V and J calls and clone size are taken from that table; D and trimming were inferred from the DNA. Of about 280,000 clones in the sample, roughly 89% were seen once. Sequences were obtained from peripheral blood. The chain joins TRBV19 to TRBJ2-6; maybe TRBD1 (5 bases). The clonotype originates from a man aged 35 to 55 with acute or convalescent COVID-19. CDR3 loop: CASSIDRVGANVLTF. As DNA, the CDR3 is TGTGCCAGTAGTATAGACAGGGTCGGGGCCAACGTCCTGACTTTC.